These 23 T cell receptor beta chains were sequenced from one sample in a study of T cell clonality in common variable immunodeficiency. TCRdb's copy holds only in-frame clones and misses some; the assay was immunoSEQ multiplex PCR. The sample contains around 45,000 clones, none of them singletons. Sequencing used peripheral blood mononuclear cells. The receptors come from a person aged 18 to 75 in good health.

This clone appeared many times. The read finishes 3 residues shy of the CDR3 end, and the germline J gene is used to complete it. The chain carries TRBV20-1 and TRBJ2-1; 15 bases are shared with TRBD2. The germline CDR1 and CDR2 sequences are DFQATT and SNEGSKA (reference sequence). Trimming took 5 bases from V and 3 from J; bases not matched to a gene: 8. The CDR3 length is 17 residues. CDR3 bases read: TGCAGTGCTTACGGACTAGCGGGGGGGCCAAACTACAATGAG. Its protein product is CSAYGLAGGPNYNE. The CDR3 reads in full as CSAYGLAGGPNYNEQFF.

The table lists this clone with many counts. The CDR3 here is CASSPTGFLNTGELFF. The CDR3 DNA, read in part, is TGTGCCAGCAGCCCCACAGGTTTTCTAAACACCGGGGAG. The V gene is TRBV6-2 or TRBV6-3, the J gene TRBJ2-2, with D possibly TRBD1 on 5 matching bases. The sequence runs out 3 residues before the end of the CDR3; the remainder is reconstructed from the germline J gene. Germline assignment: CDR1 MNHEY and CDR2 SVGEGT. V lost 6 bases and J lost 2, with 16 bases in between. The CDR3 sequence is 16 residues long.

In the case of this clone: The CDR3 goes on 3 residues after the read ends, and that part is filled in from the germline J gene. The chain employs TRBV2 and TRBJ1-5, with D possibly matching TRBD1 (5 bases). The CDR3 is 14 amino acids. Trimming took 7 bases from V and 7 from J, leaving 17 bases between them. In germline, CDR1 is SNHLY, CDR2 FYNNEI. CDR3 DNA, as far as it was read: TGTGCCAGCACTCAGTGGAGGGGTGGGCAGCCC. Translating gives CASTQWRGGQP. The CDR3 in its entirety is CASTQWRGGQPQHF.

At least ten counts were recorded for this clone. The sequenced fragment ends 3 residues before the CDR3 boundary, so the rest is inferred from the germline J gene. The chain has TRBV6-4 and TRBJ1-1; D ambiguous. Per the germline V gene, CDR1 is MRHNA and CDR2 is SNTAGT. This CDR3 is 17 amino acids long. Trimming pared 0 bases from V and 0 bases from J, leaving 14 bases between. The CDR3 bases that were read are TGTGCCAGCAGTGACTCGTCTCGGGTGGGTATGAACACTGAA. Translated: CASSDSSRVGMNTE. The full CDR3 is CASSDSSRVGMNTEAFF.

At least ten counts were recorded for this clone. The CDR3 is cut off 3 residues early in the read; its end comes from the germline J gene. The chain uses TRBV6-4 and TRBJ1-2; D unresolved. CDR1 and CDR2 from the germline V gene are MRHNA and SNTAGT. CDR3 length: 13 amino acids. V lost 4 bases and J lost 2, with 8 bases in between. CDR3 sequence reads: CASSAGVNYGYTF. Incomplete CDR3 DNA: TGTGCCAGCAGTGCCGGGGTCAACTATGGC.

This clone appeared many times. The missing CDR3 end, 3 residues past where the read stops, is filled in from the germline J gene. The chain is built from TRBV28 and TRBJ2-2; 10 positions agree with TRBD1. Per germline, CDR1 MDHEN and CDR2 SYDVKM. With 6 bases clipped from V and 3 bases from J, the junction kept 10 bases outside the gene matches. The CDR3 totals 17 residues. Incomplete CDR3 DNA: TGTGCCAGCAGCGATCCGGGACAGGGGCATCACACCGGGGAG. Protein: CASSDPGQGHHTGE. The CDR3 reads in full as CASSDPGQGHHTGELFF.

This clone has ten or more counts. The read terminates 3 residues ahead of where the CDR3 ends, so the germline J gene completes it. The V call is TRBV30, the J call TRBJ1-2; 8 nucleotides agree with TRBD1. The ends lost 8 bases at V and 7 bases at J; junction bases unmatched: 6. Germline-derived CDR1 and CDR2 are GTSNPN and SVGIG (reference sequence). This CDR3 contains 11 residues. CDR3 bases read: TGTGCCGGTCAGGGGGCAACTGGC. Protein sequence: CAGQGATG. The complete CDR3 protein is CAGQGATGYTF.

This clone was observed many times. CDR3 protein: CASSLFAGGETQYF. The sequenced CDR3 bases are TGTGCCAGCAGCTTGTTTGCGGGGGGAGAGACC. The chain carries TRBV7-7 and TRBJ2-5; 8 bases are shared with TRBD2. The sequenced fragment ends 3 residues before the CDR3 boundary, so the rest is inferred from the germline J gene. Germline-derived CDR1 and CDR2 are SSHAT and FNYEAQ (reference sequence). The CDR3 loop spans 14 amino acids. With 3 bases clipped from V and 4 bases from J, the junction kept 4 bases outside the gene matches.

This clone was observed a handful of times. A junction end diverges from the germline sequence, so it may reflect a read error. The read stops 3 residues short of the end of the CDR3; the missing end is completed from the germline J gene. J is TRBJ1-4 and V is TRBV19; 9 nucleotides align to TRBD1. The germline gives CDR1 LNHDA, CDR2 SQIVND (reference sequence). The CDR3 runs to 15 residues. CDR3 residues: CASTTTGGLNERLFF. CDR3 bases read: TGTGCCAGTACCACAACAGGGGGCCTTAATGAAAGA.

This clone was seen at least ten times. Sequencing ends 3 residues short of the CDR3 end; the germline J gene provides the rest. The rearrangement links TRBV18 to TRBJ1-1, with D possibly matching TRBD1 (5 bases). V lost 2 bases and J lost 7, with 11 bases in between. The CDR3 runs 13 residues. Germline values: CDR1 KGHSH, CDR2 LQKENI. CDR3 DNA (partial): TGTGCCAGCTCACCAGTCTCTCAGGGTGAA. This translates into CASSPVSQGE. The full CDR3 is CASSPVSQGEAFF.

This clone was observed many times. The sequenced fragment ends 3 residues before the CDR3 boundary, so the rest is inferred from the germline J gene. The chain has TRBV29-1 and TRBJ1-5, with 7 nucleotides matching TRBD1. Germline V gene sequence: CDR1 SQVTM, CDR2 ANQGSEA. This CDR3 has 12 residues. The ends lost 5 bases at V and 8 bases at J; junction bases unmatched: 6. The CDR3 loop is CSVREGAEPQHF. The DNA read from the CDR3 is TGCAGCGTTAGAGAGGGGGCTGAGCCC.

This clone counts as medium-sized. Sequencing ends 3 residues short of the CDR3 end; the germline J gene provides the rest. The chain combines TRBV6-4 with TRBJ2-2; perhaps TRBD1 as D (5 bases). This CDR3 region has 13 residues. Germline values: CDR1 MRHNA, CDR2 SNTAGT. The V gene lost 4 bases and the J gene lost 3 bases, with 6 bases spanning the gap. The sequenced CDR3 bases are TGTGCCAGCAGTGGGACATACACCGGGGAG. It translates to CASSGTYTGE. The full CDR3 is CASSGTYTGELFF.

A remark on this clone: An end of the junction does not agree with germline; a read error may underlie this. The CDR3 end lies 3 residues beyond the end of the read and is filled in from the germline J gene. The chain combines TRBV6-1 with TRBJ2-3, with 16 bases that match TRBD2. The CDR3 length is 15 residues. CDR1 is MNHNS and CDR2 is SASEGT in the germline V gene. The sequenced CDR3 bases are TGTGTCAGCTGTGGGACTAGCGGGGGGGCAGATACG. Translated, it gives CVSCGTSGGADT. The entire CDR3 reads CVSCGTSGGADTQYF.

This clone was counted many times. The read falls 3 residues short of the CDR3 end, and the missing part is taken from the germline J gene. The chain uses TRBV12-3 or TRBV12-4 and TRBJ2-7; D gene ambiguous. Between the trimmed V and J ends, which lost 6 bases and 1 base, there was a span of 13 bases. The CDR3 covers 14 residues. CDR3 DNA, as far as it was read: TGTGCCAGCAGCCCTCCGTACGGGTCCTACGAG. The encoded protein is CASSPPYGSYE. The whole CDR3 protein reads CASSPPYGSYEQYF.

This clone was observed many times. Read coverage stops 3 residues before the CDR3 terminus; the germline J gene supplies the remainder. The J gene is TRBJ2-6, the V gene TRBV6-2 or TRBV6-3; no clear D gene. CDR1 and CDR2 (germline): MNHEY, SVGEGT. The CDR3 totals 14 residues. V shed 6 bases and J shed 0 bases, with 6 bases lying between them. CDR3 protein: CASSISSGANVLTF. The DNA read from the CDR3 is TGTGCCAGCAGCATTAGCTCTGGGGCCAACGTC.

This clone was recorded many times. The read halts 3 residues ahead of the CDR3 end, with the missing end drawn from the germline J gene. V gene TRBV4-2 combines with J gene TRBJ2-5, with D perhaps TRBD2 (5 bases). From germline, CDR1 is LGHNA and CDR2 YNFKEQ. Trimming removed 6 bases at V and 0 bases at J, with 17 bases between. The CDR3 loop spans 16 amino acids. The CDR3 sequence is CASSHKRAGYQETQYF. Partial CDR3 DNA: TGTGCCAGCAGTCATAAGAGGGCAGGTTACCAAGAGACC.

There are many counts of this clone. From the germline J gene comes the end of the CDR3, since the read stops 3 residues before it. The chain joins TRBV30 to TRBJ1-5; D call uncertain. Germline V gene data show CDR1 as GTSNPN and CDR2 as SVGIG (reference sequence). There are 13 residues in the CDR3. V gave up 1 base and J gave up 5 bases, with 9 bases separating them. The sequenced part of the CDR3 DNA is TGTGCCTGGAGTGCCCGTTTAGATCAGCCC. This encodes CAWSARLDQP. The CDR3 reads in full as CAWSARLDQPQHF.

There are many counts of this clone. The read terminates 3 residues before the CDR3 end, so the remaining end is supplied by the germline J gene. The rearrangement uses TRBV19 and TRBJ2-1; 11 bases map to TRBD2. The CDR3 totals 15 residues. The V and J ends lost 7 bases and 4 bases, in that order; junction bases with no gene match: 6. Germline assignment: CDR1 LNHDA and CDR2 SQIVND (reference sequence). This CDR3 reads CASTTGTSGYNEQFF. The CDR3 DNA, read in part, is TGTGCCAGTACCACCGGGACTAGCGGTTACAATGAG. Drawing the rest from reference TRBV19 and TRBJ2-1, the complete variable domain is DGGITQSPKYLFRKEGQNVTLSCEQNLNHDAMYWYRQDPGQGLRLIYYSQIVNDFQKGDIAEGYSVSREKKESFPLTVTSAQKNPTAFYLCASTTGTSGYNEQFFGPGTRLTVL.

This clone was recorded at least ten times. The read ends 3 residues shy of where the CDR3 ends; the end is completed using the germline J gene. The gene calls are TRBV18 and TRBJ2-5, with D maybe TRBD2 (5 bases). CDR1 and CDR2 (germline): KGHSH, LQKENI. V dropped 1 base and J dropped 5 bases, with 17 bases sitting between them. The CDR3 has 16 residues. The sequenced part of the CDR3 DNA is TGTGCCAGCTCACCACTCGCCCGGGGAGAAGGGGAGACC. This translates into CASSPLARGEGET. The whole CDR3 sequence reads CASSPLARGEGETQYF.

This clone showed up just a few times. Coverage ceases 3 residues before the CDR3 finishes, and the germline J gene fills in the end. V usage is TRBV6-2 or TRBV6-3 and J usage is TRBJ2-1; 11 bases fit TRBD1. CDR1 MNHEY and CDR2 SVGEGT come from the germline V gene. J gave up 8 bases and V 2 bases, and 8 bases lay outside the gene matches. The CDR3 spans 16 residues. The CDR3 bases that were read are TGTGCCAGCAGTTACCTGAGGGACAGGGGGGACGATGAG. Protein: CASSYLRDRGDDE. The whole CDR3 region reads CASSYLRDRGDDEQFF.

At least ten counts were recorded for this clone. CDR3 amino acids: CASSVHDRGTDTQYF. The part of the CDR3 DNA that was read is TGTGCCAGCAGTGTCCACGACAGGGGCACAGATACG. The rearrangement uses TRBV6-1 and TRBJ2-3; 7 bases agree with TRBD1. Coverage ceases 3 residues before the CDR3 finishes, and the germline J gene fills in the end. V lost 4 bases, J lost 1 base, and 5 bases stayed unmatched. The CDR3 is 15 amino acids. Germline V gene lookup returns CDR1 MNHNS and CDR2 SASEGT.

This clone came up a few times. The read ends 3 residues before the CDR3 terminus; that terminus is restored from the germline J gene. The chain links TRBV10-2 to TRBJ2-5, with no clear D. The length of the CDR3 is 16 residues. Deletions cut 0 bases from V and 5 bases from J, with 16 bases between. The germline V gene encodes CDR1 WSHSY and CDR2 SAAADI. Incomplete CDR3 DNA: TGCGCCAGCAGTGAGTCGTTAGCTGGAGTTTTTGAGACC. The encoded protein is CASSESLAGVFET. The full CDR3 sequence reads CASSESLAGVFETQYF.

The sample holds a few counts of this clone. The read terminates 3 residues before the CDR3 end, so the remaining end is supplied by the germline J gene. The chain employs TRBV7-2 and TRBJ2-1, with TRBD2 identical over 13 bases. V dropped 5 bases and J dropped 6; count of bases not matched to a gene: 4. There are 15 residues in the CDR3. The germline V gene encodes CDR1 SGHTA and CDR2 FQGNSA. CDR3 DNA (partial): TGTGCCAGCAGCCATGGACTAGCGGGGGCCAATGAG. Residues: CASSHGLAGANE. The complete CDR3 sequence is CASSHGLAGANEQFF.